The rows below give T cell receptor beta chains drawn from one sample of a study of blood T cell repertoires in COVID-19. The protocol was immunoSEQ multiplex PCR, while the TCRdb copy is restricted to in-frame clones and leaves out a portion. The data show some 150,000 clones, about 73% seen once. Input material: peripheral blood. Receptors were obtained from a man aged 80 or over with acute or convalescent COVID-19. Each CDR3 is given with its conserved first and last residue. A D gene is named only where the DNA matches it firmly. Clone sizes are given selectively: once, few, many, or a class where the clone is expanded.

d_call	v_call	clone_size	j_call	cdr3_aa	cdr3_nt
TRBD1	TRBV28	few	TRBJ2-2	CAVQIGTGGGIGELFF	TGTGCCGTACAGATCGGGACAGGGGGCGGGATCGGGGAGCTGTTTTTT
TRBD1	TRBV11-3	.	TRBJ1-2	CASSLNPFLTGGLRYGYTF	TGTGCCAGCAGCTTAAACCCCTTCCTAACAGGGGGCCTCCGCTATGGCTACACCTTC
.	TRBV4-2	.	TRBJ1-1	CASSQDSTGTSGNTEAFF	TGTGCCAGCAGCCAAGATTCGACAGGTACTTCAGGGAACACTGAAGCTTTCTTT
.	TRBV7-8	.	TRBJ1-5	CASSLGVGGAPSNQPQHF	TGTGCCAGCAGCTTAGGGGTTGGGGGGGCGCCGAGCAATCAGCCCCAGCATTTT
.	TRBV5-1	.	TRBJ1-4	CASSPRPGQGGEKLFF	TGCGCCAGCAGCCCGCGCCCCGGGCAGGGCGGTGAAAAACTGTTTTTT
TRBD2	TRBV2	.	TRBJ2-3	CASSVRRGSTDTQYF	TGTGCCAGCAGTGTAAGGCGGGGGAGCACAGATACGCAGTATTTT
.	TRBV28	.	TRBJ1-2	CASSFEYGYTF	TGTGCCAGCAGTTTCGAGTATGGCTACACCTTC
TRBD1	TRBV5-4	.	TRBJ2-1	CASSAGTGGFYNEQFF	TGTGCCAGCAGTGCCGGGACAGGGGGCTTCTACAATGAGCAGTTCTTC
.	TRBV24-1	.	TRBJ2-3	CATSDFPGQIHLRDTQYF	TGTGCCACCAGTGATTTCCCAGGACAGATCCACCTTAGGGATACGCAGTATTTT
.	TRBV19	.	TRBJ1-1	CASSIFGEAFF	TGTGCCAGTAGTATTTTCGGTGAAGCTTTCTTT
.	TRBV27	.	TRBJ1-3	CASSFLPIQDSGNTIYF	TGTGCCAGCAGTTTCCTCCCGATACAGGACTCTGGAAACACCATATATTTT
.	TRBV5-1	.	TRBJ1-2	CASSLAGPLGGYTF	TGCGCCAGCAGCTTGGCGGGTCCCCTGGGTGGCTACACCTTC